Following are 27 T cell receptor beta chains from one sample sequenced in a study of CXCR3-negative and CXCR3-positive naive CD8 T cells. The libraries of TRB cDNA were constructed through 5' RACE using UMI labels. No DNA is given; TCRdb re-called the 5' RACE reads and lists each CDR3 protein once. The clone table shows thousands of distinct CDR3 sequences, with the ten largest holding more than 1%. Sequencing was done on a sample of naive CXCR3- CD8+ T cells from blood. The subset denotes: CD45RO-CCR7+CD27+CD95- naive CD8+ T cells lacking CXCR3 (TNR3-). All receptors come from a human donor in good health. Some clones in this sample may be carry-over from other donors' samples.

The chain is built from TRBV28 and TRBJ2-3; there is no DNA to check the TCRdb D call of TRBD2. This CDR3 has 15 amino acids. Germline assignment: CDR1 MDHEN and CDR2 SYDVKM. The CDR3 protein is CASSLSSGSTDTQYF.

This clonotype is labeled medium-sized based on frequency. The rearrangement joins TRBV5-1 to TRBJ2-7; TCRdb calls TRBD1, which cannot be checked without DNA. The CDR3 contains 14 residues. Germline lookup yields CDR1 SGHRS and CDR2 YFSETQ. The CDR3 here is CASSPGQGAYEQYF.

By frequency, this clonotype is medium-sized (0.01 to 0.1%). This rearrangement joins TRBV2 to TRBJ2-7; TCRdb selects TRBD1, and the lack of DNA leaves this call unchecked. From germline, CDR1 is SNHLY and CDR2 FYNNEI. The CDR3 sequence is 12 residues long. CDR3 loop: CASTERREEQYF. Based on the CDR3 plus reference TRBV2 and TRBJ2-7, the full variable domain is EPEVTQTPSHQVTQMGQEVILRCVPISNHLYFYWYRQILGQKVEFLVSFYNNEISEKSEIFDDQFSVERPDGSNFTLKIRSTKLEDSAMYFCASTERREEQYFGPGTRLTVT.

The CDR3 is CSVAGNSNQPQHF. The V call is TRBV29-1, the J call TRBJ1-5. This CDR3 has 13 residues. CDR1 SQVTM and CDR2 ANQGSEA come from the germline V gene.

Measured by frequency, this clonotype is medium-sized. The chain is built from TRBV29-1 and TRBJ2-3; the TRBD1 assignment by TCRdb is unverifiable without DNA. The CDR3 runs to 13 residues. Germline loops: CDR1 SQVTM, CDR2 ANQGSEA. The CDR3 spells CSVEGGSTDTQYF.

The V and J genes are TRBV7-9 and TRBJ2-7. Germline CDR1 reads SEHNR; CDR2 reads FQNEAQ (reference sequence). The CDR3 is made up of 12 amino acids. The CDR3 region is CASSLALAEQYF.

The chain joins TRBV29-1 to TRBJ1-2; the TCRdb D gene call, TRBD1, has no DNA to confirm it. Germline loops: CDR1 SQVTM, CDR2 ANQGSEA. The CDR3 has 13 amino acids. This CDR3 is CSARTGGDLGYTF.

The gene calls are TRBV14 and TRBJ2-5. The germline CDR1 and CDR2 sequences are SGHDN and FVKESK. This CDR3 is built from 14 residues. CDR3 sequence: CASSQENQQETQYF.

V usage is TRBV29-1 and J usage is TRBJ2-7; the D call of TRBD2 rests on TCRdb alone, since no DNA is present to check it. Germline assignment: CDR1 SQVTM and CDR2 ANQGSEA. CDR3 size: 13 residues. CDR3 sequence: CSARLAAHYEQYF.

Considering frequency, this clonotype is medium-sized. This chain links TRBV21-1 with TRBJ2-7; with no DNA, the TCRdb D assignment of TRBD1 cannot be verified. TRBV21-1 is annotated as a pseudogene. The CDR3 loop spans 17 amino acids. The CDR3 sequence is CASANKKETGNPYEQYF.

This clonotype is called medium-sized (0.01 to 0.1%) based on its frequency. The rearrangement joins TRBV20-1 to TRBJ2-3. The CDR3 has 15 amino acids. CDR1 DFQATT and CDR2 SNEGSKA come from the germline V gene (reference sequence). CDR3 region: CSAFRLSASTDTQYF.

The chain combines TRBV29-1 with TRBJ1-2; as DNA is missing, the TRBD1 call by TCRdb cannot be tested. This CDR3 spans 12 amino acids. In germline, CDR1 is SQVTM, CDR2 ANQGSEA. CDR3 protein: CSVEPGNYGYTF. The entire variable domain, with the rest obtained from reference TRBV29-1 and TRBJ1-2, is as follows: SAVISQKPSRDICQRGTSLTIQCQVDSQVTMMFWYRQQPGQSLTLIATANQGSEATYESGFVIDKFPISRPNLTFSTLTVSNMSPEDSSIYLCSVEPGNYGYTFGSGTRLTVV.

According to its frequency, this clonotype is medium-sized (0.01 to 0.1%). The chain couples TRBV5-5 to TRBJ2-1; TCRdb's D call, TRBD2, is unchecked because there is no DNA. There are 18 residues in the CDR3. Germline CDR1 reads SGHKS; CDR2 reads YYEKEE (reference sequence). CDR3 region: CASSPGLAVSFAYNEQFF.

By frequency, this clonotype is medium-sized. The rearrangement joins TRBV20-1 to TRBJ1-6. The germline V gene encodes CDR1 DFQATT and CDR2 SNEGSKA (reference sequence). The CDR3 totals 12 residues. The CDR3 is CSAKVYNSPLHF.

V gene TRBV6-1 combines with J gene TRBJ1-1; TCRdb proposes TRBD1, but this gene call is untestable without DNA. CDR1 and CDR2 (germline): MNHNS, SASEGT. CDR3 length: 16 residues. Here the CDR3 reads CASTSGQGYMNTEAFF.

This rearrangement joins TRBV28 to TRBJ1-6; TCRdb lists TRBD1, though no DNA is available to test this call. This CDR3 has 15 amino acids. Germline V gene lookup returns CDR1 MDHEN and CDR2 SYDVKM. CDR3 region: CASSPLGGADSPLHF.

The CDR3 sequence is CASSSPLLESSGELFF. This chain uses TRBV28 with TRBJ2-2. This CDR3 comprises 16 residues. The germline V gene has CDR1 MDHEN and CDR2 SYDVKM.

The genes are TRBV29-1 and TRBJ2-3. The CDR3 consists of 14 residues. CDR1 and CDR2 from the germline V gene are SQVTM and ANQGSEA. The CDR3 loop reads CSVEDGLAIDTQYF.

The chain recombines TRBV5-1 with TRBJ2-7; TCRdb's D call of TRBD1 is untestable without DNA. The germline gives CDR1 SGHRS, CDR2 YFSETQ. CDR3 length: 16 residues. CDR3 sequence reads: CASSPMTGGSPDEQYF.

The chain links TRBV6-2 or TRBV6-3 to TRBJ2-7. This CDR3 spans 13 amino acids. From germline, CDR1 is MNHEY and CDR2 SVGEGT. The CDR3 loop reads CASSLGFSYEQYF.

The chain couples TRBV10-3 to TRBJ2-1; absent DNA, TCRdb's TRBD1 call cannot be checked. Germline CDR1 reads ENHRY; CDR2 reads SYGVKD. CDR3 size: 16 residues. CDR3: CAISGGRGFGHNEQFF.

This clonotype is medium-sized by frequency. V usage is TRBV20-1 and J usage is TRBJ1-1; TCRdb's assignment of TRBD1 cannot be checked, as there is no DNA. The CDR3 extends over 13 amino acids. Germline V lookup: CDR1 DFQATT, CDR2 SNEGSKA (reference sequence). CDR3 in amino acids: CSARDPRDTEAFF.

CDR3 sequence: CASSRLVGRLGNEQFF. The chain joins TRBV7-9 to TRBJ2-1; TCRdb's assignment of TRBD2 cannot be checked, as there is no DNA. This CDR3 region has 16 residues. CDR1 is SEHNR, CDR2 FQNEAQ, per germline (reference sequence).

The V and J genes are TRBV3-1 and TRBJ2-7. This CDR3 has 14 amino acids. Germline V gene sequence: CDR1 LGHDT, CDR2 YNNKEL (reference sequence). CDR3 amino acids: CASSQDVWDYEQYF.

The CDR3 sequence is CSARDRRQGIWNEQYF. V and J are TRBV20-1 and TRBJ2-7; TCRdb selects TRBD1, and the lack of DNA leaves this call unchecked. This CDR3 has 16 residues. Germline values: CDR1 DFQATT, CDR2 SNEGSKA (reference sequence).

Measured by frequency, this clonotype is medium-sized. The genes are TRBV29-1 and TRBJ1-5. Germline loops: CDR1 SQVTM, CDR2 ANQGSEA. The CDR3 has 13 amino acids. Here the CDR3 reads CSVESGPNQPQHF.

The V call is TRBV5-1, the J call TRBJ2-7; the TCRdb call, TRBD2, lacks DNA for checking. Per germline, CDR1 SGHRS and CDR2 YFSETQ. This CDR3 has 14 residues. The CDR3 spells CASSPELVSYEQYF.